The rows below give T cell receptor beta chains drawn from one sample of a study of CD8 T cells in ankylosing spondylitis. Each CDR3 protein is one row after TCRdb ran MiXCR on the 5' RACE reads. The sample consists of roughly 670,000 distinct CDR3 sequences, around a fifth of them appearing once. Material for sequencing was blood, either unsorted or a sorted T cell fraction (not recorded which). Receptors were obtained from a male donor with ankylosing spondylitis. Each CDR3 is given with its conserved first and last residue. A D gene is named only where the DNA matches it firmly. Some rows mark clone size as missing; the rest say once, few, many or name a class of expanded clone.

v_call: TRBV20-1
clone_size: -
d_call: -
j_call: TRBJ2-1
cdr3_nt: TGCAGTGCTAGAGATGGGGCAGGGATGGACAATGAGCAGTTCTTC
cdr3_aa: CSARDGAGMDNEQFF

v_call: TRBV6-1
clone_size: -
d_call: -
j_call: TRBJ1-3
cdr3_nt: TGTGCCAGCAAACCCGGGGGCGGCGGAAACACCATATATTTT
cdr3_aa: CASKPGGGGNTIYF

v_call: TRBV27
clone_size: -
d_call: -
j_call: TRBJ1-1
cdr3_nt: TGTGCCAGCAGTTGGAGTATGAACACTGAAGCTTTCTTT
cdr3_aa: CASSWSMNTEAFF

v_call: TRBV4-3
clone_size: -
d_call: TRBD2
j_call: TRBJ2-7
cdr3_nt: TGCGCCAGCAGCGAGGGACTAGCGGGTACCTACGAGCAGTACTTC
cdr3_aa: CASSEGLAGTYEQYF

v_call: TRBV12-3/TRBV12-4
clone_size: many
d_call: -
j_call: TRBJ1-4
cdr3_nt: TGTGCCAGCAGGCCCGGGGGTAATGAAAAACTGTTTTTT
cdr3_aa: CASRPGGNEKLFF

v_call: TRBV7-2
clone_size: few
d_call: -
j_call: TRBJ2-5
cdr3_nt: TGTGCCAGCAGCTTAGGCGGGATGGTTGGAGAGACCCAGTACTTC
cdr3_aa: CASSLGGMVGETQYF

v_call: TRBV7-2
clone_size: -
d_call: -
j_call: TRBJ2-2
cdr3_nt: TGTGCCAGCAGCCCCCCGTTTAGCGGGGAGCTGTTTTTT
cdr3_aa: CASSPPFSGELFF

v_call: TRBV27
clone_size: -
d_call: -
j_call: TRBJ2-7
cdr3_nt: TGTGCCAGCAGCCCCGCCGTGGGGGTCTTGGCTGGGAAGCAGTACTTC
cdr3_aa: CASSPAVGVLAGKQYF

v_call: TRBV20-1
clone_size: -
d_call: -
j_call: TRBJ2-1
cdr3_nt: TGCAGTGCTCCCTATAGCACCGCAAATGAGCAGTTCTTC
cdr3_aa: CSAPYSTANEQFF

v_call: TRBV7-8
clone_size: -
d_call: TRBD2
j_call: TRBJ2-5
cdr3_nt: TGTGCCAGCAGCCCAGGACGGACTAGCGGGGGTATTTTGACCCAGTACTTC
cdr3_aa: CASSPGRTSGGILTQYF

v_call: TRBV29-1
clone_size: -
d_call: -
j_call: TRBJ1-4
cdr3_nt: TGCAGCGTTGGCTCGGGCAGGGGCGACGAAAAACTGTTTTTT
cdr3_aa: CSVGSGRGDEKLFF

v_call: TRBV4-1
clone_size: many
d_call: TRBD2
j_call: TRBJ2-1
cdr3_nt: TGCGCCAGCAGCCAAAGGACTAGCGGAAAAGGAAATGAGCAGTTCTTC
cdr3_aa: CASSQRTSGKGNEQFF

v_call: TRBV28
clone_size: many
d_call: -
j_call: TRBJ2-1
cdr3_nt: TGTGCCAGCAGCCCCCTCAATGAGCAGTTCTTC
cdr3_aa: CASSPLNEQFF

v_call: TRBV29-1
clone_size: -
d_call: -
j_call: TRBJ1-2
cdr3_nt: TGCAGCGTTGAATATGGTTATAGCTACACCTTC
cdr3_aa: CSVEYGYSYTF

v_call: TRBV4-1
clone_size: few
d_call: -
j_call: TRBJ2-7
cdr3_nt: TGCGCCAGCAGCCAAGAAGGCAGGAGCACCTACGAGCAGTACTTC
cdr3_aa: CASSQEGRSTYEQYF

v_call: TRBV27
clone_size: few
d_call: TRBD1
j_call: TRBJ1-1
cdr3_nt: TGTGCCAGCAGTCCGGACAGGATAGTGAACACTGAAGCTTTCTTT
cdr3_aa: CASSPDRIVNTEAFF

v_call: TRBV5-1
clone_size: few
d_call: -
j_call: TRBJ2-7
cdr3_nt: TGCGCCAGCAGCTTGGATTTCCAGGATTTATACGAGCAGTACTTC
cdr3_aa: CASSLDFQDLYEQYF

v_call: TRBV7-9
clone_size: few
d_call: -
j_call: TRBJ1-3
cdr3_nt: TGTGCCAGCAGGATTCAGGGTACTGGAAACACCATATATTTT
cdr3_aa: CASRIQGTGNTIYF

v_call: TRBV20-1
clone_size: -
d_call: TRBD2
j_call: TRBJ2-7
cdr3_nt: TGCAGTGCTTCCCGGGGACTAGCGGGTTACTACGAGCAGTACTTC
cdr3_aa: CSASRGLAGYYEQYF

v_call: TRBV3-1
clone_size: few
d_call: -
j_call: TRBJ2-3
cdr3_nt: TGTGCCAGCAGCCAAGTGGCAGGGTTCACAGATACGCAGTATTTT
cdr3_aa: CASSQVAGFTDTQYF

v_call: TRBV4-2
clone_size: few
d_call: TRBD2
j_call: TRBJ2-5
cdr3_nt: TGTGCCAGCAGCCAACCCTTATCCGGGACTAGCGGGAGGGCTGAGACCCAGTACTTC
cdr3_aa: CASSQPLSGTSGRAETQYF

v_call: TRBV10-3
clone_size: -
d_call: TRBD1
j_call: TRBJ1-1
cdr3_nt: TGTGCCATCAGTAGTGGGACAGCGATGAACACTGAAGCTTTCTTT
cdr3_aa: CAISSGTAMNTEAFF

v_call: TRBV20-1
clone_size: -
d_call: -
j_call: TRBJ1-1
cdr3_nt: TGCAGTGCTAGAGCCCGGCGGGGGTCGGTGAACACTGAAGCTTTCTTT
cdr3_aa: CSARARRGSVNTEAFF

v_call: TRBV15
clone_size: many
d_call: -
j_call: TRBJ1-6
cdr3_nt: TGTGCCACCAGCAGTACGCAGGAGAATTCACCCCTCCACTTT
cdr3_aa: CATSSTQENSPLHF

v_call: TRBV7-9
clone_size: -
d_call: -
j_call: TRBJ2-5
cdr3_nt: TGTGCCAGCAGCTCTGATTTCTTAGGGGGAGAGACCCAGTACTTC
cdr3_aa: CASSSDFLGGETQYF

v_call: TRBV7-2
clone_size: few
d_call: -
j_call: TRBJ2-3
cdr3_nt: TGTGCCAGCAGCTCCGAGTTTGGCACAGATACGCAGTATTTT
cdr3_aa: CASSSEFGTDTQYF

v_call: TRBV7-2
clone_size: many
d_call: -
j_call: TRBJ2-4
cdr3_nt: TGTGCCAGCAGCCCACCCGGCGGCAACAAAAACATTCAGTACTTC
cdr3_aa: CASSPPGGNKNIQYF

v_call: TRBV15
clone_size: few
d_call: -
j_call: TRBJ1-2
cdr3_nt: TGTGCCACCAGCAGACGGACAAATGGTCATGGCTACACCTTC
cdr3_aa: CATSRRTNGHGYTF

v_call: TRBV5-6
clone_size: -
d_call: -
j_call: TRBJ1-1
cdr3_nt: TGTGCCAGCAGCTCCGACTGGGGGACTGAAGCTTTCTTT
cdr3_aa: CASSSDWGTEAFF

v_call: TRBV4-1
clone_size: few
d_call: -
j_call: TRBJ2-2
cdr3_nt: TGCGCCAGCAGCCATTCAGTGCCCCTCGGGCCCGGGGAGCTGTTTTTT
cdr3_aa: CASSHSVPLGPGELFF

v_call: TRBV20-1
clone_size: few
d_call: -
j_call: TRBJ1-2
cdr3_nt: TGCAGTGCTAAAAGGAACAGCGACTATGGCTACACCTTC
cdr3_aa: CSAKRNSDYGYTF

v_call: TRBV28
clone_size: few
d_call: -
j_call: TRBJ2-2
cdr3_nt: TGTGCCAGCAAGGACAGAGCGGCAACAAACACCGGGGAGCTGTTTTTT
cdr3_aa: CASKDRAATNTGELFF

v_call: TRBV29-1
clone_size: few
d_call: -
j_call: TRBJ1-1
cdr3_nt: TGCAGCGTAGAAGACCAGGGCACTGAAGCTTTCTTT
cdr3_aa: CSVEDQGTEAFF

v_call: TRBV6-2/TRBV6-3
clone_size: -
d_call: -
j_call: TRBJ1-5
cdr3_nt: TGTGCCAGCAGTTACGTCCAGGCAGGTCAGCCCCAGCATTTT
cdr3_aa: CASSYVQAGQPQHF

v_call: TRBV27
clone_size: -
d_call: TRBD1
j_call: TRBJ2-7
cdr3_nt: TGTGCCAGCAGTTTATCGGGGACAGGGTACTACGAGCAGTACTTC
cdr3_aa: CASSLSGTGYYEQYF

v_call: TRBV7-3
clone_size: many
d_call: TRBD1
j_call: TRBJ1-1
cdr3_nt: TGTGCCAGCAGCAAAGGACAGGCGAACACTGAAGCTTTCTTT
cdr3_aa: CASSKGQANTEAFF

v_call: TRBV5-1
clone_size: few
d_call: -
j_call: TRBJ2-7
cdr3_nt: TGCGCCAGCAGCTGGGACAAGGGGGGCGCGAGCTCCTACGAGCAGTACTTC
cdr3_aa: CASSWDKGGASSYEQYF

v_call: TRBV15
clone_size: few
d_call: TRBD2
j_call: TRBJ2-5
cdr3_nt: TGTGCCACCAGCCCCCGTCGGGGGGGACAAGAGACCCAGTACTTC
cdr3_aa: CATSPRRGGQETQYF